Sequencing of this TCR beta chain was carried out in a study of PD-1 blockade in mismatch repair-deficient tumors. Study-level results: Tumor-resident clones, often undetectable pretreatment in blood, expanded then contracted after pembrolizumab.

J gave up 4 bases and V 5 bases, and 20 bases lay outside the gene matches. Germline assignment: CDR1 LGHNA and CDR2 YNFKEQ. This CDR3 spans 19 amino acids. Produced via immunoSEQ multiplex PCR; TCRdb's table is partial and in-frame only. The sample yields over 100,000 clones, approximately 80% seen once. The count of this clone is one. Antigen: not known. PCR or immunohistochemistry showed mismatch repair deficiency in every enrolled patient. The TCR-sequenced patients were a few responders to pembrolizumab. The sequencing here drew on peripheral blood, taken more than 58 weeks after starting pembrolizumab. This TCR was sampled from an adult with mismatch repair-deficient cancer. This chain connects TRBV4-2 to TRBJ1-2; 9 nucleotides align to TRBD1. CDR3 nucleotides: TGTGCCAGCAGCTCCGGGACAGGGACAAGGGAGGCCCCAGTCTATGGCTACACCTTC. It yields the protein CASSSGTGTREAPVYGYTF.